This TCR beta chain stems from a study of blood T cell repertoires in COVID-19 (dated by TCRdb to about 2020). General notes on the study: The collaborator samples originated in the United States, Italy and Spain and spanned the acute and convalescent phases of COVID-19. Sample metadata almost always included a de-identified subject ID, COVID-19 status, age in years and sex. Where HLA class I and class II types were available, the types were taken from metadata supplied by the sample provider, not from assay-based typing. The prospective study material was composed of cDNA or gDNA derived from T cells, B-cell-depleted T cells, or PBMCs. Samples were obtained from the ongoing ImmuneRACE study (first 160 participants) and from some 1,300 subjects provided by 6 global collaborators. A freely available public database, intended as a resource for researchers studying the immune response to SARS-CoV-2, is where the repertoires were released. The dataset comprised deeply sampled blood TCRbeta repertoires from subjects exposed to, actively infected with, or recovered from COVID-19.

Concerning this clone: Its antigen specificity is not known. Per-base quality was not reported, and no clone a single base away is much larger than it.

One collaborating source in Seattle enrolled patients during active infection and followed them longitudinally through the course of disease. Collaborating institutions collected whole blood in K2EDTA tubes following their own protocols. For TCRbeta analysis, collaborators shipped samples in one of three forms: frozen whole blood, isolated PBMCs, or DNA extracted from either of those sample types. What the research found in general, with its limitations: The quantity of clinical and demographic metadata differed by source and by participant and was supplied without curation.

The immunoSEQ Assay, a bias-controlled multiplex PCR, was used to amplify TCRbeta CDR3 regions from genomic DNA. As for the authors' bioinformatics: Nucleated cell counts per sample were estimated from amplification of reference gene primers within the assay. Sequence reads were collapsed and filtered to measure the absolute abundance of every unique TCRbeta CDR3 rearrangement. For each sample, productive Simpson clonality was calculated as the square root of Simpson's diversity index across productive rearrangements. TCRdb took this table from immuneACCESS and kept in-frame rearrangements with V and J called. Such tables lack part of the clones; where checked against another copy, unresolved V genes explain under half of the gap, and the rest is unexplained. Clone size and the V and J calls come from that table; the DNA yielded D and trimming. This sample holds some 250,000 clones; around 86% were observed only once. Clones ranked in the top ten supply about 5.2% of the sample.

This sequence was found in a woman aged 55-69 years with COVID-19, enrolled during active disease. The specimen was peripheral blood.

The CDR3 region reads CASSQAHFTDTQYF. At the DNA level, the sequence is TGTGCCAGCAGCCAAGCCCATTTCACAGATACGCAGTATTTT. This receptor chain uses TRBV3-1 (or the pseudogene TRBV3-2) and TRBJ2-3; the D gene identity is not certain. The junction carries 7 bases between V and J, which are trimmed by 1 base and 2 bases respectively. CDR1 and CDR2 are drawn from the germline V gene (reference sequence): LGHDT, YNNKEL. The CDR3 measures 14 amino acids from cysteine to phenylalanine. The entry retains the CDR3 DNA only, 42 bases that are in frame from base 1.